This T cell receptor (beta chain) was sequenced in a study of blood T cell repertoires in COVID-19 (TCRdb year 2020). About the study as a whole: Samples from collaborators originated in the United States, Italy and Spain and spanned both the acute and convalescent phases of COVID-19. The prospective study material was composed of cDNA or gDNA derived from T cells, B-cell-depleted T cells, or PBMCs. Deeply sampled blood TCRbeta repertoires from subjects exposed to, actively infected with, or recovered from COVID-19 were included in the dataset. The repertoires were released in a freely available public database meant as a resource for research on the immune response to SARS-CoV-2. Samples were obtained from the ongoing ImmuneRACE study (first 160 participants) and from 1,254 subjects provided by 6 global collaborators. Sample metadata almost always included a de-identified subject ID, COVID-19 status, age in years and sex. Where available, HLA class I and class II types were taken from metadata supplied by the sample provider and were not determined by assay-based typing.

V is cut back by 5 bases and J by 7 bases, with 9 bases in the junction unmatched. Per the germline V gene, SGHTA is the CDR1 and FQGNSA is the CDR2. The CDR3 measures 14 amino acids from cysteine to phenylalanine. The CDR3 DNA has 42 bases and is translated from base 1. The study at large found these results: How much clinical and demographic metadata was included differed by source and by participant, and the metadata was provided uncurated.

Participants in the prospective study were aged about 18 to 95 years, lived in more than 20 United States geographic areas, and enrolled through a virtual design. In the prospective study, cohorts were assigned on the basis of participant-reported clinical history obtained from a screening survey and a study questionnaire. In the prospective study, whole blood, serum and a nasopharyngeal or oropharyngeal swab were collected from each participant by mobile phlebotomists. Prospective study participants could optionally give additional blood draws and questionnaires over an approximately two-month period. Prospective study blood samples were shipped either frozen or at room temperature before DNA extraction. The immunoSEQ Assay, a bias-controlled multiplex PCR, was used to amplify TCRbeta CDR3 regions from genomic DNA. The study's processing was this. The number of nucleated cells in each sample was estimated from the amplification of reference gene primers within the assay. Sequence reads were collapsed and filtered to measure the absolute abundance of every unique TCRbeta CDR3 rearrangement. Productive Simpson clonality was computed per sample as the square root of Simpson's diversity index over productive rearrangements. The source is immuneACCESS, and TCRdb retained only in-frame sequences with V and J called. Part of the clones is not carried over; for the studies checked, unresolved V genes explain less than half of this, and the remainder is unexplained. From that table come the V and J calls and clone size; the DNA was used to work out D and trimming. Across this sample there are under 500,000 clones, with 70% to 90% seen only once. Just under 2% of the sample rests with the top ten.

With respect to this clone: This clone's antigen is unknown. Base-call qualities are not available, and no considerably larger clone is one nucleotide away.

The chain is assembled from TRBV7-2 and TRBJ1-2; 8 junctional bases match TRBD1. Material for sequencing was PBMCs or T cells enriched from blood (not recorded which). The source of this sequence is a woman younger than 30 with acute COVID-19. The CDR3 loop reads CASSRTGLASGYTF. The nucleotides are TGTGCCAGCAGCCGGACAGGGTTGGCCAGTGGCTACACCTTC.